This T cell receptor beta chain derives from a study of cytomegalovirus exposure and HLA in healthy donors. V was pared by 3 bases and J by 4 bases, with 11 bases between. In germline, CDR1 is SGHRS, CDR2 YFSETQ. CDR3 length: 13 amino acids. The PCR made use of 60 Vbeta and 13 Jbeta primers. Only in-frame clones appear in the TCRdb table, and some are missing; sequencing was by immunoSEQ multiplex PCR. The table includes about 64,000 clones, 85% to 90% detected once. The chain has TRBV5-1 and TRBJ2-7; maybe TRBD2 (6 bases). This clonotype was obtained from a female donor in good health and CMV-seronegative. The material sequenced was PBMCs. In DNA form, the CDR3 reads TGCGCCAGCAGCTCTCCCGGAGGGTACGAGCAGTACTTC. Its protein product is CASSSPGGYEQYF.